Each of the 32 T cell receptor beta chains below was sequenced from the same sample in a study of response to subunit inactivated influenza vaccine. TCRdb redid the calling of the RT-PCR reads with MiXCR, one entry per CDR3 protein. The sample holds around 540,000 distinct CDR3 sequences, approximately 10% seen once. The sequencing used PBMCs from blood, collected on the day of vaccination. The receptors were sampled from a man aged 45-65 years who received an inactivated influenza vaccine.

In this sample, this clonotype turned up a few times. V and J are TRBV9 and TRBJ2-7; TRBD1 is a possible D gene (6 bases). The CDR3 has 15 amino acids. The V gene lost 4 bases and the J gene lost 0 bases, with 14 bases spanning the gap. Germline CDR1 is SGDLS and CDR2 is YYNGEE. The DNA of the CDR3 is TGTGCCAGCAGCCGACAGGCAACGAGCTCCTACGAGCAGTACTTC. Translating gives CASSRQATSSYEQYF.

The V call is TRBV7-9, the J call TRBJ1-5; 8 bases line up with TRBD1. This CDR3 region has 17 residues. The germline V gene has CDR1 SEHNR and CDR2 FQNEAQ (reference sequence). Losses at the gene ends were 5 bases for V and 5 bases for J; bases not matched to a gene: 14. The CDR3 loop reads CASSPDILSRGHQPQHF. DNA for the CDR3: TGTGCCAGCAGCCCGGACATTTTGTCCAGGGGGCATCAGCCCCAGCATTTT. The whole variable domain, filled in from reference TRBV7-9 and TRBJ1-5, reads DTGVSQNPRHKITKRGQNVTFRCDPISEHNRLYWYRQTLGQGPEFLTYFQNEAQLEKSRLLSDRFSAERPKGSFSTLEIQRTEQGDSAMYLCASSPDILSRGHQPQHFGDGTRLSIL.

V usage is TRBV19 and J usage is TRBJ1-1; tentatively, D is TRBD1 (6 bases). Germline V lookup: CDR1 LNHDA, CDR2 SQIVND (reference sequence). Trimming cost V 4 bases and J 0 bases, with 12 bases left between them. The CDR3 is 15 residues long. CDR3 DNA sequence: TGTGCCAGTAGTAAAAGGTGGGACATGAACACTGAAGCTTTCTTT. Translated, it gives CASSKRWDMNTEAFF.

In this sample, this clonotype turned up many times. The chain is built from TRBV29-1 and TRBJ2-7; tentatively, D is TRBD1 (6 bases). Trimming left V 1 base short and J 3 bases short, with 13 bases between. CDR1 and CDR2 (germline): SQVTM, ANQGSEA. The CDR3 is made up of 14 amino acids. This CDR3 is CSVEGEGQIYEQYF. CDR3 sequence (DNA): TGCAGCGTTGAAGGTGAAGGACAGATCTACGAGCAGTACTTC.

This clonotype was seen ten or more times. The CDR3 sequence: CSVARTIYNEQFF. The CDR3 DNA is TGCAGCGTTGCCCGGACTATCTACAATGAGCAGTTCTTC. The gene calls are TRBV29-1 and TRBJ2-1; possible D gene TRBD2, 6 bases. CDR1 is SQVTM, CDR2 ANQGSEA, per germline. The CDR3 runs to 13 residues. The V end was cut by 4 bases, the J end by 3 bases, with 10 bases between.

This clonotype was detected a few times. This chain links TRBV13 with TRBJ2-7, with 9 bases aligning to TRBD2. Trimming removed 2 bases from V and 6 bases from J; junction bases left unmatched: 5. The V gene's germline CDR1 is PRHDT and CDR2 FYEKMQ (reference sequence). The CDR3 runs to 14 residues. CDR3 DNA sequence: TGTGCCAGCAGCTTAATAGCGGGAGCTAGCGAGCAGTACTTC. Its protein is CASSLIAGASEQYF.

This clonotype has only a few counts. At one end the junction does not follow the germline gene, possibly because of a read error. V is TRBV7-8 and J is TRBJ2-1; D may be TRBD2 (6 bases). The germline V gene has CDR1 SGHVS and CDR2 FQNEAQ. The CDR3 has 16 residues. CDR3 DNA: TGTGCCAGCAGCTCAAAGCGGGTAGGCTCCAACAATGAGCAGTTCTTC. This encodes CASSSKRVGSNNEQFF.

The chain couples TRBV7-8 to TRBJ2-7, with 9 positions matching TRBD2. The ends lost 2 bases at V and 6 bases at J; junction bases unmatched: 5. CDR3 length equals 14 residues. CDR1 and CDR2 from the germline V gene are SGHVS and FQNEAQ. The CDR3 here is CASSLRLAGIEQYF. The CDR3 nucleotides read TGTGCCAGCAGCTTAAGGCTAGCGGGAATCGAGCAGTACTTC.

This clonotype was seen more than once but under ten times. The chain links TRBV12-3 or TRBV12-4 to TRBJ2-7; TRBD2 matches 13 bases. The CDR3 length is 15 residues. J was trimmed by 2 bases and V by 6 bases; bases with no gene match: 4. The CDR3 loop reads CASSPTSGRAYEQYF. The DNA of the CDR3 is TGTGCCAGCAGCCCCACTAGCGGGAGGGCCTACGAGCAGTACTTC.

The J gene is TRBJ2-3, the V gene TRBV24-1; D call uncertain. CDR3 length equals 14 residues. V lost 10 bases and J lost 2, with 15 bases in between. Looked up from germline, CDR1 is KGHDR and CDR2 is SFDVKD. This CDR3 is CATGDPGPTDTQYF. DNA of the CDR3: TGTGCCACAGGCGACCCGGGTCCCACAGATACGCAGTATTTT.

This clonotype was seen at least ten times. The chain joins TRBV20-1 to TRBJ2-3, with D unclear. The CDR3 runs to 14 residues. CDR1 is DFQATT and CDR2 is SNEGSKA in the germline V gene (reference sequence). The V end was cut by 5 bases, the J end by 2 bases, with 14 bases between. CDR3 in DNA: TGCAGTGCTCGTTCGGCAGGCCTCACAGATACGCAGTATTTT. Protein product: CSARSAGLTDTQYF.

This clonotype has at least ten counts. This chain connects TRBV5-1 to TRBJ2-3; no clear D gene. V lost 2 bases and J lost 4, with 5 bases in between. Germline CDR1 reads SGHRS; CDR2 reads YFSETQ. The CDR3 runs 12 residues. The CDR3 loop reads CASSFEPDTQYF. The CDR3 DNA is TGCGCCAGCAGCTTTGAGCCAGATACGCAGTATTTT.

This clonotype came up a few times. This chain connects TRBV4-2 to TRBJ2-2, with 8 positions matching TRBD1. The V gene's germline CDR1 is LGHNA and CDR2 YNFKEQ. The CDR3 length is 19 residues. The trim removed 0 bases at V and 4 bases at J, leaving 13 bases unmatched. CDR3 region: CASSQDFFVRTGRTGELFF. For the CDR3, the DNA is TGTGCCAGCAGCCAAGATTTTTTTGTCCGGACAGGGCGCACCGGGGAGCTGTTTTTT.

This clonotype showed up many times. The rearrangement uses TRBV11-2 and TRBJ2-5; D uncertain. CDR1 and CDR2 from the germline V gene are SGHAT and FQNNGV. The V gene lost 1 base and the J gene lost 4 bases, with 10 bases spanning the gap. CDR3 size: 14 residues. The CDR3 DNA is TGTGCCAGCAGCTTAGGGCAAGTTAGAGAGACCCAGTACTTC. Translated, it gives CASSLGQVRETQYF.

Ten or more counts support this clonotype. The CDR3 DNA sequence: TGCGCCAGCAGCTTGATAGGACAGAACACCGGGGAGCTGTTTTTT. Translating gives CASSLIGQNTGELFF. The rearrangement joins TRBV5-1 to TRBJ2-2; D may be TRBD1 (5 bases). CDR1 SGHRS and CDR2 YFSETQ come from the germline V gene. The germline V and J ends were trimmed by 1 base and 1 base, with 8 bases remaining between them. The CDR3 contains 15 residues. Based on the CDR3 plus reference TRBV5-1 and TRBJ2-2, the full variable domain is KAGVTQTPRYLIKTRGQQVTLSCSPISGHRSVSWYQQTPGQGLQFLFEYFSETQRNKGNFPGRFSGRQFSNSRSEMNVSTLELGDSALYLCASSLIGQNTGELFFGEGSRLTVL.

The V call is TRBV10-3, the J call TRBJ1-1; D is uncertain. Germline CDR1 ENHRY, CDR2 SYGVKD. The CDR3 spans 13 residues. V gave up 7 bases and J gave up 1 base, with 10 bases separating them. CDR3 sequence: CAINERGNTEAFF. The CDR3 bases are TGTGCCATCAATGAACGGGGGAACACTGAAGCTTTCTTT.

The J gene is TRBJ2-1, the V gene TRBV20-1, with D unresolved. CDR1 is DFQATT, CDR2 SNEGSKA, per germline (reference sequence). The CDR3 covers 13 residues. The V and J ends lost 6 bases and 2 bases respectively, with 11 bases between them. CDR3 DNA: TGCAGTGCCCTAGAAGGCCCCTACAATGAGCAGTTCTTC. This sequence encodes CSALEGPYNEQFF.

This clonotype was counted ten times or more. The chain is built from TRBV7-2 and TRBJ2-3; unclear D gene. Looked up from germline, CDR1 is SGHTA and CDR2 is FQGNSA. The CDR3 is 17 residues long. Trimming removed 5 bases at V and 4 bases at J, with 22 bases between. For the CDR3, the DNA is TGTGCCAGCAGCCTCAGGTCCCCCATTTTGTGGGCAGATACGCAGTATTTT. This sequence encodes CASSLRSPILWADTQYF. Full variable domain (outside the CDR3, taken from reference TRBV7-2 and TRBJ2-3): GAGVSQSPSNKVTEKGKDVELRCDPISGHTALYWYRQSLGQGLEFLIYFQGNSAPDKSGLPSDRFSAERTGGSVSTLTIQRTQQEDSAVYLCASSLRSPILWADTQYFGPGTRLTVL.

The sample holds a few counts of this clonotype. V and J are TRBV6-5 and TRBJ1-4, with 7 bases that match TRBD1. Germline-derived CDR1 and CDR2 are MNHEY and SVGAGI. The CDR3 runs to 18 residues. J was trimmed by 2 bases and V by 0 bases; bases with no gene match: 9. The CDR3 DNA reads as TGTGCCAGCAGTTACTCGAGAGTCCGACAGGGTACTAATGAAAAACTGTTTTTT. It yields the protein CASSYSRVRQGTNEKLFF.

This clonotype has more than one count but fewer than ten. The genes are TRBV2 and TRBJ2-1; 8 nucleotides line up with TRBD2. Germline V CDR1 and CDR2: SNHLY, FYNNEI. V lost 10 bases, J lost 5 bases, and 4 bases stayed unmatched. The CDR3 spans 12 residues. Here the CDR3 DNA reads TGTGCCATCAGGACTAGCAACAATGAGCAGTTCTTC. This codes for CAIRTSNNEQFF.

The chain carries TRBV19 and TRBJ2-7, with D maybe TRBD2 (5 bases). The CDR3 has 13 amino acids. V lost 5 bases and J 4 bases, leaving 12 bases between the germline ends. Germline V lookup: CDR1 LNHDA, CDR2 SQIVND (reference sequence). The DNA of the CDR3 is TGTGCCAGTAGTCCGTCGGACTTGTACGAGCAGTACTTC. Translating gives CASSPSDLYEQYF. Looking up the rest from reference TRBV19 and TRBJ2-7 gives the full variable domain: DGGITQSPKYLFRKEGQNVTLSCEQNLNHDAMYWYRQDPGQGLRLIYYSQIVNDFQKGDIAEGYSVSREKKESFPLTVTSAQKNPTAFYLCASSPSDLYEQYFGPGTRLTVT.

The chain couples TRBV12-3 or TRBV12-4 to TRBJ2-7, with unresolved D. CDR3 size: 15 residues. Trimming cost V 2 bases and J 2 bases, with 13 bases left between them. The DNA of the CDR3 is TGTGCCAGCAGTTTATACCCCTCACCCACCTACGAGCAGTACTTC. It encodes CASSLYPSPTYEQYF.

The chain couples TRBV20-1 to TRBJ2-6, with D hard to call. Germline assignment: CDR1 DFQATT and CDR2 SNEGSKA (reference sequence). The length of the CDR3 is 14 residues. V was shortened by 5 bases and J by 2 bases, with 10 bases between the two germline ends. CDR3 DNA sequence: TGCAGTGCTTATGTCTTGGCTGGGGCCAACGTCCTGACTTTC. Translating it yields CSAYVLAGANVLTF.

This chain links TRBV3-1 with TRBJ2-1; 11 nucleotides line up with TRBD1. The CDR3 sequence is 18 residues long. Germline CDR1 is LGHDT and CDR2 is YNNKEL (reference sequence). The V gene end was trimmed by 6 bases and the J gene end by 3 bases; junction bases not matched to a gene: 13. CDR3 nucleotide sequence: TGTGCCAGCAGTTTCAGGACAGGGGGCGCTTCCTACTACAATGAGCAGTTCTTC. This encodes CASSFRTGGASYYNEQFF.

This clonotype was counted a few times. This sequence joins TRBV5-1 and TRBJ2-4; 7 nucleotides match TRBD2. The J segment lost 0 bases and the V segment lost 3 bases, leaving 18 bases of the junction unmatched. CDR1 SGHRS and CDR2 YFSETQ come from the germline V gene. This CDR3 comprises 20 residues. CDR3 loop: CASSWGSAGTNEIAKNIQYF. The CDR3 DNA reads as TGCGCCAGCAGCTGGGGAAGTGCAGGGACTAACGAAATAGCCAAAAACATTCAGTACTTC.

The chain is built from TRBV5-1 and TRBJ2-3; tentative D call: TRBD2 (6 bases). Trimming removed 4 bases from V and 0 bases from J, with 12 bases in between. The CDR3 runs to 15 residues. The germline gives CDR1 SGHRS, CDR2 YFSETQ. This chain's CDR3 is CASSIRDSSTDTQYF. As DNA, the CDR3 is TGCGCCAGCAGCATAAGGGACTCTAGCACAGATACGCAGTATTTT.

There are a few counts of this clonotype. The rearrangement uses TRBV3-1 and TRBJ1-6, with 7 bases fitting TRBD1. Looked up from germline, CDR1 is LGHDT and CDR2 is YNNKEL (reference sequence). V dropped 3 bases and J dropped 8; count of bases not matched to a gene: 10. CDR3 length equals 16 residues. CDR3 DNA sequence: TGTGCCAGCAGCCATGAGGGGGCAACCTTTTATTCACCCCTCCACTTT. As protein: CASSHEGATFYSPLHF.

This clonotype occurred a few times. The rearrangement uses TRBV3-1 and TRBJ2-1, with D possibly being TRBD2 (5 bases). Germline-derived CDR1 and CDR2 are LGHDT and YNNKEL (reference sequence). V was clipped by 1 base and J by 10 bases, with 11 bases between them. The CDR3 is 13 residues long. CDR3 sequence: CASSQGVAYEQFF. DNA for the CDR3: TGTGCCAGCAGCCAAGGGGTAGCGTACGAGCAGTTCTTC.

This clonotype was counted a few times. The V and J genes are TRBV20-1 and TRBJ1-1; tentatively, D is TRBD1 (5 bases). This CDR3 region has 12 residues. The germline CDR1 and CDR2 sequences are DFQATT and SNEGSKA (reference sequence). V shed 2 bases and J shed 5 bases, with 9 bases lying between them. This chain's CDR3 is CSARQGWTEAFF. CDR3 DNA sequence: TGCAGTGCTAGACAGGGATGGACTGAAGCTTTCTTT.

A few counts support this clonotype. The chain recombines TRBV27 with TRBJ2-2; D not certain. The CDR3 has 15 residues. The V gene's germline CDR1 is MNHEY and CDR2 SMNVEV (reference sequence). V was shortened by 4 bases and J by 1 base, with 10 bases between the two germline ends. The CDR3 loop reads CASSSFTKNTGELFF. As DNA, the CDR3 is TGTGCCAGCAGTTCATTTACCAAGAACACCGGGGAGCTGTTTTTT.

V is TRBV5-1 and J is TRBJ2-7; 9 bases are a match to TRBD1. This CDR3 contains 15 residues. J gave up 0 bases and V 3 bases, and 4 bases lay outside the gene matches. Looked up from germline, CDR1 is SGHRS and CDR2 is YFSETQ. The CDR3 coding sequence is TGCGCCAGCAGCTCCCCGACAGGGGGCTCCTACGAGCAGTACTTC. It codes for CASSSPTGGSYEQYF.

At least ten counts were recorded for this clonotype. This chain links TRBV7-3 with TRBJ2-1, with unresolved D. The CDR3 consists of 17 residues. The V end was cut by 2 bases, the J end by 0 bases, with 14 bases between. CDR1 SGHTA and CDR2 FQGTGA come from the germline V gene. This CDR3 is CASSLLSHTSSYNEQFF. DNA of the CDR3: TGTGCCAGCAGCTTACTATCACACACGAGCTCCTACAATGAGCAGTTCTTC.